Below, 5 T cell receptor beta chains from the same sample are listed, as sequenced in a study of blood T cell repertoires in COVID-19. Only in-frame clones appear in the TCRdb table, and some are missing; sequencing was by immunoSEQ multiplex PCR. The data contain some 320,000 clones, around 87% of them singletons. Source material: PBMCs or T cells enriched from blood (not recorded which). All receptors derive from a woman in her 30s who had recovered from COVID-19.

This clone came up once. This rearrangement joins TRBV5-1 to TRBJ1-2, with D unclear. Germline V lookup: CDR1 SGHRS, CDR2 YFSETQ. The CDR3 contains 14 residues. V lost 1 base and J 1 base, leaving 8 bases between the germline ends. CDR3 protein: CASSLRSLNYGYTF. The CDR3 DNA reads as TGCGCCAGCAGCTTGCGTTCCCTTAACTATGGCTACACCTTC.

The chain is built from TRBV2 and TRBJ2-1; 7 positions match TRBD2. V shed 7 bases, J shed 8 bases, and the junction held 8 bases outside the gene matches. The CDR3 totals 13 residues. Germline V gene sequence: CDR1 SNHLY, CDR2 FYNNEI. In DNA, the CDR3 is TGTGCCAGCAAGCGGGGACCTTGGGATGAGCAGTTCTTC. Translated: CASKRGPWDEQFF.

This clone was counted once. CDR3 amino acids: CASSQERRASANEKLFF. CDR3 coding DNA: TGTGCCAGCAGCCAAGAGCGGAGGGCTTCAGCTAATGAAAAACTGTTTTTT. This chain joins TRBV14 and TRBJ1-4, with D unclear. The CDR3 has 17 amino acids. V was trimmed by 0 bases and J by 3 bases, leaving 14 bases between them. From germline, CDR1 is SGHDN and CDR2 FVKESK.

The J gene is TRBJ1-1, the V gene TRBV4-3; D is unresolved. Trimming pared 1 base from V and 1 base from J, leaving 16 bases between. Per the germline V gene, CDR1 is LGHNA and CDR2 is YSLEER. This CDR3 comprises 17 residues. The CDR3 DNA reads TGCGCCAGCAGCCAAGTCGTCGCGGCTACTTCGAACACTGAAGCTTTCTTT. It specifies CASSQVVAATSNTEAFF.

The V gene is TRBV3-1 (or the pseudogene TRBV3-2), the J gene TRBJ2-1, with 8 bases identical to TRBD2. CDR3 length: 15 residues. The germline CDR1 and CDR2 sequences are LGHDT and YNNKEL (reference sequence). Germline trimming cut 0 bases from V and 3 bases from J; bases unmatched to any gene: 1. CDR3 residues: CASSQDSGGYNEQFF. In DNA form, the CDR3 reads TGTGCCAGCAGCCAAGACAGCGGGGGCTACAATGAGCAGTTCTTC.